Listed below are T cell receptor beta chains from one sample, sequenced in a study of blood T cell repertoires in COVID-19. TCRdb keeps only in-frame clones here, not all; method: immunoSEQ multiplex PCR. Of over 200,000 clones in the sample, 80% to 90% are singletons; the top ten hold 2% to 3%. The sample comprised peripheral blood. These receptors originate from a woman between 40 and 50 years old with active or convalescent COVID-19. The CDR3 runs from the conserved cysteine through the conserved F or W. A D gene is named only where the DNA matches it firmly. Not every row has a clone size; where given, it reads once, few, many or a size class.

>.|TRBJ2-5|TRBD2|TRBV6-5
TGTGCCTCCCAGCGGGAGGGCCGGGAGACCCAGTACTTC
CASQREGRETQYF
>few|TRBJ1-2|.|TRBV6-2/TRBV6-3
TGTGCCAGCAGTTCCCGGGAACCTGGCTACACCTTC
CASSSREPGYTF
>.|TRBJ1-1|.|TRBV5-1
TGCGCCAGCAGCTTGGCCGAGGTGAACACTGAAGCTTTCTTT
CASSLAEVNTEAFF
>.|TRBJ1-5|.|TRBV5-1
TGCGCCAGCAGCCCTAACGGGGGGCAGGGACAGCCCCAGCATTTT
CASSPNGGQGQPQHF
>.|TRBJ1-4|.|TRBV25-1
TGTGCCAGCAGTGAATATGGGGGCGCAACTAATGAAAAACTGTTTTTT
CASSEYGGATNEKLFF
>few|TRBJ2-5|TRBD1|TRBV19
TGTGCCAGTAGTCGGGACAGAGAAGAGACCCAGTACTTC
CASSRDREETQYF
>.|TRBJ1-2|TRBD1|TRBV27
TGTGCCAGCAGAATGGGACAGGGGTACAACTATGGCTACACCTTC
CASRMGQGYNYGYTF
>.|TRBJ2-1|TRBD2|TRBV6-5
TGTGCCACCAGGACTAGCGGGTACAATGAGCAGTTCTTC
CATRTSGYNEQFF
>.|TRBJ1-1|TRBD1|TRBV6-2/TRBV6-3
TGTGCCAGCAGCCAATCTCCGGGACAGGGAACTGAAGCTTTCTTT
CASSQSPGQGTEAFF
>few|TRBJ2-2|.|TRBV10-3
TGTGCCATCACCGCGAACACCGGGGAGCTGTTTTTT
CAITANTGELFF
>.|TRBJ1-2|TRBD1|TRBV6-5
TGTGCCAGCAGTCGAGGGGGCGCAAATGGCTACACCTTC
CASSRGGANGYTF
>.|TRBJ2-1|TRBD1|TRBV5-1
TGCGCCAGCAGCAACGCCGGGACAGGGGCCCACCATGAGCAGTTCTTC
CASSNAGTGAHHEQFF
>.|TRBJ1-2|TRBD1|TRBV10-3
TGTGCCATCCGGGACAGGGGCCGTCTGGACGGCTACACCTTC
CAIRDRGRLDGYTF
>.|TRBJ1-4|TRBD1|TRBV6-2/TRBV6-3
TGTGCCAGCAGTACGGACAGGGTGCATCAAAAACTGTTTTTT
CASSTDRVHQKLFF
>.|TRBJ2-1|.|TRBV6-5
TGTGCCAGCGGGCCCTACTCGTACAATGAGCAGTTCTTC
CASGPYSYNEQFF
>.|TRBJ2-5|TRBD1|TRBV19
TGTGCCAGTAGTATACGTGCAGGGGGCGATGAGACCCAGTACTTC
CASSIRAGGDETQYF
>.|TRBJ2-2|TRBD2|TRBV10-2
TGCGCCAGCAGTGAGTGGGGACTAGCGACCGGGGAGCTGTTTTTT
CASSEWGLATGELFF
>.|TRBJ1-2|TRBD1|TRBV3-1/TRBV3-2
TGTGCCAGCAGCCCCTCTGGACAGGGAGTGGGCTACACCTTC
CASSPSGQGVGYTF